A selection of T cell receptor beta chains follows, all from one sample in a study of metastatic and nonmetastatic thyroid tumors. MiXCR was used by TCRdb to re-call the PCR reads. The repertoire includes 20,000 to 25,000 clones, 15% of them detected once, and about 39% sits in the top ten. Material: blood. Receptor source: a female donor with papillary thyroid cancer or a benign thyroid nodule (not recorded which). Some clones in this sample may be carry-over from other donors' samples. Both conserved end residues are part of each CDR3. A D gene is named only where the DNA matches it firmly. Clone size is shown for a subset of rows, as once, few, many or a class of expanded clone.

few | TRBJ2-2 | NA | TRBV10-2 | TGCGCCAGCAGTGAGACAGCATCTACCGGGGAGCTGTTTTTT | CASSETASTGELFF
medium-sized | TRBJ2-3 | TRBD2 | TRBV20-1 | TGCAGTGCTAGTGCGGCGGGAGGAGCAGATACGCAGTATTTT | CSASAAGGADTQYF
many | TRBJ2-7 | NA | TRBV7-9 | TGTGCCAGCAGCTCCGGGATAGGCAGTTGGGAGCAGTACTTC | CASSSGIGSWEQYF
many | TRBJ2-2 | NA | TRBV4-2 | TGTGCCAGCAGCCAAGTGTTCGGGGACACCGGGGAGCTGTTTTTT | CASSQVFGDTGELFF
many | TRBJ2-5 | TRBD2 | TRBV7-2 | TGTGCCAGCACCCACGGGGGGATTGGGACCCAGTACTTC | CASTHGGIGTQYF
many | TRBJ2-1 | TRBD1 | TRBV25-1 | TGTGCCAGCAGTGACCCCCGACAGGGCGACAATGAGCAGTTCTTC | CASSDPRQGDNEQFF
NA | TRBJ2-6 | NA | TRBV18 | TGTGCCAGCTCACCAGCCGGGGGCTCTGGGGCCAACGTCCTGACTTTC | CASSPAGGSGANVLTF
many | TRBJ1-3 | NA | TRBV7-9 | TGTGCCAGCAGCTTAGTTTCGGCGGGCCGCTCTGGAAACACCATATATTTT | CASSLVSAGRSGNTIYF
medium-sized | TRBJ1-2 | NA | TRBV28 | TGTGCCAGCAGTGACAGCTATGGCTACACCTTC | CASSDSYGYTF
many | TRBJ2-3 | NA | TRBV5-8 | TGTGCCAGCACCCGGGCCCGGTTAGATACGCAGTATTTT | CASTRARLDTQYF
NA | TRBJ2-7 | TRBD1 | TRBV6-2/TRBV6-3 | TGTGCCAGCAGTTCCCCAGGGACAGCCTACGAGCAGTACTTC | CASSSPGTAYEQYF
many | TRBJ2-7 | NA | TRBV7-2 | TGTGCCAGCAGCTTAGCGGCTCGTTCCTCCTACGAGCAGTACTTC | CASSLAARSSYEQYF
many | TRBJ2-1 | TRBD2 | TRBV9 | TGTGCCAGCAGCCCATTAAGGGCTAGCGGGAGGTTCAATGAGCAGTTCTTC | CASSPLRASGRFNEQFF
many | TRBJ1-1 | TRBD1 | TRBV18 | TGTGCCAGCTCAACCGACAGGGTCACTGAAGCTTTCTTT | CASSTDRVTEAFF
NA | TRBJ2-7 | NA | TRBV5-1 | TGCGCCAGCAGACCGGGGAACCCTCAGGGCGAGCAGTACTTC | CASRPGNPQGEQYF
medium-sized | TRBJ2-7 | TRBD2 | TRBV5-1 | TGCGCCAGCAGCTCGCGGGGACTAGCGGGCAACTCCTACGAGCAGTACTTC | CASSSRGLAGNSYEQYF
NA | TRBJ1-6 | TRBD1 | TRBV11-2 | TGTGCCAGCAGCAATTCTCCCGGGACAGGGGTTTCACCCCTCCACTTT | CASSNSPGTGVSPLHF
many | TRBJ2-1 | NA | TRBV12-3/TRBV12-4 | TGTGCCAGCAGTTTTTGGGGCGGGGGCACAAATGAGCAGTTCTTC | CASSFWGGGTNEQFF
many | TRBJ2-5 | TRBD2 | TRBV9 | TGTGCCAGCAGCGTAGCGGGAGGGGGGGAGACCCAGTACTTC | CASSVAGGGETQYF
many | TRBJ2-3 | NA | TRBV20-1 | TGCAGTGGTTCGGGTATCACAGATACGCAGTATTTT | CSGSGITDTQYF
medium-sized | TRBJ2-2 | NA | TRBV4-3 | TGCGCCAGCAGGCAGAGCCTTCAGGGCGCCGGGGAGCTGTTTTTT | CASRQSLQGAGELFF
many | TRBJ2-7 | NA | TRBV11-2 | TGTGCCAGCAGCTTAAGCACGGCGGGGTTCTCCTACGGGCAGTACTTC | CASSLSTAGFSYGQYF
NA | TRBJ2-7 | NA | TRBV20-1 | TGCAGTGCTAGAGATCAGGGCGTCTACGAGCAGTACTTC | CSARDQGVYEQYF
many | TRBJ2-2 | NA | TRBV2 | TGTGCCAGCAGTGTCGGGGGGGAGCTGTTTTTT | CASSVGGELFF
NA | TRBJ1-1 | NA | TRBV13 | TGTGCCAGCAGCTCCAGGTCGGGGATGTCTGAAGCTTTCTTT | CASSSRSGMSEAFF
many | TRBJ1-1 | TRBD1 | TRBV20-1 | TGCAGTGCCAAACAGGGGGCGCGGGAAGCTTTCTTT | CSAKQGAREAFF
many | TRBJ1-3 | NA | TRBV28 | TGTGCCAGCAGTAAAGCAAGGAGCTCTGGAAACACCATATATTTT | CASSKARSSGNTIYF
many | TRBJ2-5 | NA | TRBV5-1 | TGCGCCAGCAGCGTCTTCAGGGCGGGTCAAGAGACCCAGTACTTC | CASSVFRAGQETQYF
many | TRBJ2-1 | NA | TRBV6-2/TRBV6-3 | TGTGCCAGCAGTTACAAGGACGTGTTCAATGAGCAGTTCTTC | CASSYKDVFNEQFF
many | TRBJ2-7 | NA | TRBV20-1 | TGCAGTGCCGTACCCCCTATACGGGACTTCAGATACGAGCAGTACTTC | CSAVPPIRDFRYEQYF
few | TRBJ2-5 | NA | TRBV6-1 | TGTGCCAGCAGTGGGAGGACTAGGGGGGAGACCCAGTACTTC | CASSGRTRGETQYF
many | TRBJ2-4 | NA | TRBV14 | TGTGCCAGCAGCCCCAGAAGCATTCAGTACTTC | CASSPRSIQYF
many | TRBJ2-7 | NA | TRBV12-3/TRBV12-4 | TGTGCCAGCAGTCCTACTAGGAGGGAGCAGTACTTC | CASSPTRREQYF
many | TRBJ2-2 | NA | TRBV3-1 | TGTGCCAGCAGCCAACCCAAGGGCCCTGGGGAGCTGTTTTTT | CASSQPKGPGELFF
many | TRBJ2-5 | NA | TRBV4-1 | TGCGCCAGCAGCCAAGTTACGGGTTCAGGAGAGACCCAGTACTTC | CASSQVTGSGETQYF
many | TRBJ2-7 | NA | TRBV15 | TGTGCCACCAGCCTCGGCTCCGAGCAGTACTTC | CATSLGSEQYF
NA | TRBJ2-1 | NA | TRBV5-1 | TGCGCCAGCAGCTTGGACACGGGCCTGTACAATGAGCAGTTCTTC | CASSLDTGLYNEQFF
many | TRBJ1-1 | NA | TRBV5-1 | TGCGCCAGCAGCTTGGTCCAGGGTATGAACACTGAAGCTTTCTTT | CASSLVQGMNTEAFF
many | TRBJ2-5 | NA | TRBV12-5 | TGTGCTAGTGGTTTGGTACTTGGGAGAGTTGTGGAGACCCAGTACTTC | CASGLVLGRVVETQYF
many | TRBJ2-6 | TRBD2 | TRBV6-6 | TGTGCCAATCCACAGGGGCGGCCCAAGCGGGGGGACTCTGGGGCCAACGTCCTGACTTTC | CANPQGRPKRGDSGANVLTF
many | TRBJ2-5 | TRBD1 | TRBV20-1 | TGCAGTGCCACACCGGGACAGCTACAAGAGACCCAGTACTTC | CSATPGQLQETQYF
NA | TRBJ2-3 | NA | TRBV19 | TGTGCCAATAGTTTCGGCGATACGCAGTATTTC | CANSFGDTQYF
many | TRBJ2-1 | NA | TRBV14 | TGTGCCAGCAGCCAACTTCGGACCAGTAATGAGCAGTTCTTC | CASSQLRTSNEQFF
NA | TRBJ2-7 | TRBD2 | TRBV20-1 | TGCAGTGCTAGAGATGCTAGCGGGAGCTACGAGCAGTACTTC | CSARDASGSYEQYF